This TCR beta chain was identified during a study of human T cells and chemical hapten exposure (dated by TCRdb to 2020 to 2023). As for the study more broadly: For sensitization, 2% DPC in acetone was applied to a 2 cm by 2 cm area of upper inner arm skin. Weekly therapeutic DPC doses were additionally applied to the scalp of patients throughout the roughly 22-week study period. Patch testing was done on the upper back using Finn chambers containing 0.01% DPC, and results were scored after 6 days according to International Contact Dermatitis Research Group standards. Alopecia areata with under or over 50% scalp involvement, alopecia totalis and alopecia universalis were represented in the patient cohort, which was mostly female. Libraries were pooled for sequencing, and variation in per-sample TCR yields was attributed mainly to small differences in library volumes within the pool. This study followed changes in the peripheral blood TCR repertoire in vivo during primary and secondary sensitization of alopecia patients to the hapten diphenylcyclopropenone (DPC). Blood samples were taken from patients before sensitization (week 0) and at 2, 6 and about 24 weeks after DPC sensitization. For TCR sequencing, blood came from some 31 alopecia patients at anywhere from one to four time points (pre-sensitization, 2, 6 and 24 weeks).

On this clonotype: Its specific antigen is unknown. The sample holds no much larger clone one base away, and base qualities are not on file.

Libraries were constructed by RACE. The sequencing machine was a NextSeq 500. During library preparation, unique molecular identifiers were attached to individual cDNA molecules so that TCRs could be counted quantitatively and reproducibly. Each blood RNA sample was used to sequence both TCR alpha and TCR beta chains. Per the authors' processing: Samples had a median of 95,638 TCRs, with a range from roughly 20,000 to 700,000. V, J and CDR3 annotation of the TCR reads was performed with the Decombinator software suite. For the PS versus PT1 abundance plots, all samples were subsampled to the same number of TCRs (28,000). Expanded TCRs were defined as absent before sensitization and observed at least eight times at the 2-week time point. The public reads were reanalyzed by TCRdb: fastp trimming at Q25, MiXCR alignment, in-frame beta chains only. Every distinct CDR3 protein forms one entry, paired with its most common genes and DNA. Clone size and V and J calls follow TCRdb, not the original study. The sample profile shows approximately 97,000 distinct CDR3 sequences; 27% of them were found once. The ten most abundant clones make up around a tenth of the sample.

Explained via the paper, the time point label denotes: patch test 3, about 24 weeks after DPC sensitization. The sample's treatment or condition label, in plain terms: therapeutic diphenylcyclopropenone sensitization with weekly scalp DPC. At each patch-test visit, blood was drawn before the patch test was applied. Patients were eligible if aged 18 to 70, diagnosed with alopecia and judged suitable for DPC therapy, and pregnant patients were excluded. Total RNA was extracted from unfractionated whole blood collected in Tempus Blood RNA tubes. Points the paper makes about the study in general: The number of TCRs above 1 in 1000 frequency did not change with DPC sensitization; there was no evidence of global repertoire structure alterations. Because all patients had alopecia, a presumed autoimmune disease, the immune response of the patients might differ from that of healthy individuals. After repeated subsampling, the strength of the expansion versus patch-test correlation and the threshold at which it became significant changed. Expanded TCRs formed significantly more large CDR3 similarity clusters than pre-sensitization or healthy control sets, consistent with antigen-driven responses. Patch test score correlated positively with the number of PT1 expanded TCRs, reaching significance at thresholds 8, 16 and 32 but not at 4.

CDR1 and CDR2, per the germline V gene, are WSHSY and SAAADI. Taken from cysteine to phenylalanine, the CDR3 has 16 residues. Of all the DNA, just the CDR3 is kept, 48 bases in frame from base 1. Trimming at the junction amounts to 10 bases on V and 4 bases on J, and the germline ends lie 20 bases apart. The sequencing used whole blood, collected in connection with sensitization to the hapten diphenylcyclopropenone (DPC). The sequence was collected from a man between 35 and 55 years old with alopecia areata. Some clones in this sample may be carry-over from other donors' samples. The sequence is built from TRBV10-2 and TRBJ2-6, with the D assignment possibly TRBD1 or TRBD2, given 7 matching bases for each. The DNA sequence is given as TGCGCCATCAGGGGGGGGCAAACCTGGGGGGCCAACGTCCTGACTTTC. This yields the protein CAIRGGQTWGANVLTF.